This T cell receptor (beta chain) was observed in a study of radiotherapy plus CTLA-4 blockade in lung cancer. At the level of the study: With over 25% of patients having disease control, objective responses were seen in approximately 19%.

From germline, CDR1 is MNHEY and CDR2 SMNVEV (reference sequence). The V and J ends lost 3 bases and 6 bases respectively, with 7 bases between them. This CDR3 has 12 residues. Profiling relied on immunoSEQ multiplex PCR, and the TCRdb table lists in-frame clones only, not all of them. The table lists about 72,000 clones, approximately 80% of them singletons. Chemo-refractory metastatic non-small-cell lung cancer patients were treated with focal radiation plus CTLA-4 blockade with ipilimumab. General observations from the study: Reports state that early shifts in blood T cell clones, with interferon-beta, best predicted response.

Concerning this clone: Antigen: not known.

Here the sequenced sample was peripheral blood, taken from a patient treated with radiotherapy plus ipilimumab. This clonotype originated in a human donor with non-small cell lung cancer who had a complete response to radiotherapy plus ipilimumab. V is TRBV27 and J is TRBJ2-3; D not resolved. CDR3 sequence (DNA): TGTGCCAGCAGTTTCAATAAGGATACGCAGTATTTT. It translates to CASSFNKDTQYF.